The source of this T cell receptor (beta chain) is a study of blood T cell repertoires in COVID-19. Study overall: There were acute and convalescent COVID-19 samples, and they came from the United States, Italy and Spain. PBMCs, B-cell-depleted T cells, or T cells were the source of the cDNA or gDNA that made up the material.

Original data processing: Amplification of reference gene primers was used by the study to estimate nucleated cell counts. The assay was immunoSEQ multiplex PCR, and TCRdb's table has in-frame clones only and misses some. The DNA gave D and trimming, while V, J and clone size come from that table. The repertoire holds approximately 100,000 clones, with around 88% as singletons. There are 17 residues in the CDR3. CDR1 is MNHNS and CDR2 is SASEGT in the germline V gene. With 4 bases removed from V and 5 bases from J, the gap between germline ends came to 23 bases. The clonotype was recovered from a human donor with acute or convalescent COVID-19. The donor label of this sample is uncertain. The rearrangement joins TRBV6-1 to TRBJ1-2; weak D call: TRBD1 (6 bases). Sequenced input: peripheral blood. The CDR3 region is CASSAGEGLTGEYGYTF. The DNA of the CDR3 is TGTGCCAGCAGTGCCGGCGAAGGGTTGACAGGAGAGTATGGCTACACCTTC.